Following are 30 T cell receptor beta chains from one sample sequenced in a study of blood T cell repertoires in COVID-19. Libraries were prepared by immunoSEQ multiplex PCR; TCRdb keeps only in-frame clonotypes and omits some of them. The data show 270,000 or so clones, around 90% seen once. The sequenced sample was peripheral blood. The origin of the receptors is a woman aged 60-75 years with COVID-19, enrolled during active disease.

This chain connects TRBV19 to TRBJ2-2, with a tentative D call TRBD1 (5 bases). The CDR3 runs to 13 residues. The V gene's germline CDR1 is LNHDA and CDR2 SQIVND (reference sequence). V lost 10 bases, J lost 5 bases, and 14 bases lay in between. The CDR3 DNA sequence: TGTGCCACCCAGGGTTGGGGAACCGGGGAGCTGTTTTTT. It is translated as CATQGWGTGELFF.

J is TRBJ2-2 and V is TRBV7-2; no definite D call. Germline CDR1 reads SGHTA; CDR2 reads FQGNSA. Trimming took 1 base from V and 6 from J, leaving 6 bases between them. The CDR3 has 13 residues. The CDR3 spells CASSLGSPGELFF. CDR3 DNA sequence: TGTGCCAGCAGCTTAGGGAGTCCCGGGGAGCTGTTTTTT. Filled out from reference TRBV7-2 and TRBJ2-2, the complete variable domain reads GAGVSQSPSNKVTEKGKDVELRCDPISGHTALYWYRQSLGQGLEFLIYFQGNSAPDKSGLPSDRFSAERTGGSVSTLTIQRTQQEDSAVYLCASSLGSPGELFFGEGSRLTVL.

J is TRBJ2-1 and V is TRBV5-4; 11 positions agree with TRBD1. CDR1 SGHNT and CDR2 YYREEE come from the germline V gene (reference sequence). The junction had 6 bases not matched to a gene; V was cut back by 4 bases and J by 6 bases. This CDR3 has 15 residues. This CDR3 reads CASSLGQGVPNEQFF. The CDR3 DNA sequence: TGTGCCAGCAGCCTGGGACAGGGGGTACCCAATGAGCAGTTCTTC.

The CDR3 nucleotides are TGTGCCAGCAGCGGGGGGACAGGGGCGTACGGGGAGCTGTTTTTT. Protein sequence: CASSGGTGAYGELFF. The chain is built from TRBV2 and TRBJ2-2, with 10 nucleotides matching TRBD1. Germline CDR1 SNHLY, CDR2 FYNNEI. V shed 6 bases, J shed 7 bases, and the junction held 8 bases outside the gene matches. The CDR3 has 15 residues.

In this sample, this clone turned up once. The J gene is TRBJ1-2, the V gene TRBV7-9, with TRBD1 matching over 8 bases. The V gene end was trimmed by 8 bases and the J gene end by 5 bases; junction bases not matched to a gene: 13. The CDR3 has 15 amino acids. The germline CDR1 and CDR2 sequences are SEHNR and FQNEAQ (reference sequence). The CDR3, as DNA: TGTGCCAGCTCTCTTCGCCCAGGGGGCCAATATGGCTACACCTTC. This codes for CASSLRPGGQYGYTF.

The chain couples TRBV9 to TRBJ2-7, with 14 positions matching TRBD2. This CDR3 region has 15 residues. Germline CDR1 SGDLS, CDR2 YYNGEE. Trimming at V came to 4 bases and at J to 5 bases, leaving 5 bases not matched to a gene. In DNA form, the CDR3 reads TGTGCCAGCAGCCCCGGGACTAGCGGGAGCAACGAGCAGTACTTC. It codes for CASSPGTSGSNEQYF.

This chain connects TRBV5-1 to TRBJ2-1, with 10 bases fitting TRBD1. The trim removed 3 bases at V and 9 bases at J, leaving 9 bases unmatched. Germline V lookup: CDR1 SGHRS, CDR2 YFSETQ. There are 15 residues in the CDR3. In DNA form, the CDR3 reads TGCGCCAGCAGCTATGCCGGGACAGGGGTAGGTGAGCAGTTCTTC. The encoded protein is CASSYAGTGVGEQFF.

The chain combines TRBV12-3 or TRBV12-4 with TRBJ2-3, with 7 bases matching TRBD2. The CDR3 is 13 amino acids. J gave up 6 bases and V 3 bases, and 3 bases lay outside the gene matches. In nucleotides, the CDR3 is TGTGCCAGCAGTTTCCTAGCGGACGATACGCAGTATTTT. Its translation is CASSFLADDTQYF.

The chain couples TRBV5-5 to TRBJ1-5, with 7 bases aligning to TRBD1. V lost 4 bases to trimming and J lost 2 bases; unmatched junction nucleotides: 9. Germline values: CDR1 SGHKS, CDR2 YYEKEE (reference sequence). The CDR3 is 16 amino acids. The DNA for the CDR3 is TGTGCCAGCAGCAACAGACAGGGAAATCGCAATCAGCCCCAGCATTTT. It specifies CASSNRQGNRNQPQHF. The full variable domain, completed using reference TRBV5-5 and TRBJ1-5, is DAGVTQSPTHLIKTRGQQVTLRCSPISGHKSVSWYQQVLGQGPQFIFQYYEKEERGRGNFPDRFSARQFPNYSSELNVNALLLGDSALYLCASSNRQGNRNQPQHFGDGTRLSIL.

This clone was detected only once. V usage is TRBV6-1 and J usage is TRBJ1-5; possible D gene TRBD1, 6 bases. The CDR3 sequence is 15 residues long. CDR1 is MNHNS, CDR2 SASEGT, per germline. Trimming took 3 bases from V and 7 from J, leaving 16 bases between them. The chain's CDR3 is CASSDILGGRQPQHF. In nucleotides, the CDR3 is TGTGCCAGCAGTGACATCCTCGGGGGGCGGCAGCCCCAGCATTTT.

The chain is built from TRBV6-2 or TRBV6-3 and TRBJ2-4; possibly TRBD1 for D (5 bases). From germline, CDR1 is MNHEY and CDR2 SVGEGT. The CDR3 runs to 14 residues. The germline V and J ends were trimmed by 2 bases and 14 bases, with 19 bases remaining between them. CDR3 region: CASSYRASTAWKYF. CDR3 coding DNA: TGTGCCAGCAGTTACCGAGCATCGACAGCCTGGAAGTACTTC.

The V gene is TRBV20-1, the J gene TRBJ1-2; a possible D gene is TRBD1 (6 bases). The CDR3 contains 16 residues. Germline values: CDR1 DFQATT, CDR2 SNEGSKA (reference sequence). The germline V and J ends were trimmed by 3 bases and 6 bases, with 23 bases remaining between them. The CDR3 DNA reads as TGCAGTGCTAGTTCCCTTAGCACGTGGACAGTCGATGGCTACACCTTC. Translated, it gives CSASSLSTWTVDGYTF.

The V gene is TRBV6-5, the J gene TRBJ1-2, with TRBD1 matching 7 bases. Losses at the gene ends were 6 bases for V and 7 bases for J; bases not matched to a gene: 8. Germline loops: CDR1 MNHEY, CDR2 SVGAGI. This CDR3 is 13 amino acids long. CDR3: CASRTTGERGYTF. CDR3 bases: TGTGCCAGCAGAACAACAGGGGAGCGTGGCTACACCTTC.

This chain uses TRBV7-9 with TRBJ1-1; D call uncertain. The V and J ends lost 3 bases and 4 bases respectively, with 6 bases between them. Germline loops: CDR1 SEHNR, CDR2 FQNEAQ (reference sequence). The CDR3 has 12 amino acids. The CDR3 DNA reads TGTGCCAGCAGCTTGGCTCCCACTGAAGCTTTCTTT. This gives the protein CASSLAPTEAFF.

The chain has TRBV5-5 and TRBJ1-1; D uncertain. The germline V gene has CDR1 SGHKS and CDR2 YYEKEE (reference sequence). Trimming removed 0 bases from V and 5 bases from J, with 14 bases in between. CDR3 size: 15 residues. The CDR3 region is CASSLGAGPGTEAFF. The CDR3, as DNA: TGTGCCAGCAGCTTGGGGGCCGGGCCGGGGACTGAAGCTTTCTTT.

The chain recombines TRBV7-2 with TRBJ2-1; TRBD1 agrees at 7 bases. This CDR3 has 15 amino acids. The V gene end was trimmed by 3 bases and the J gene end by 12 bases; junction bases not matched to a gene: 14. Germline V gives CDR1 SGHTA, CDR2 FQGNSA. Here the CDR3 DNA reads TGTGCCAGCAGCTTCAAACAGGGGACCCCATCTGGGCAGTTCTTC. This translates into CASSFKQGTPSGQFF.

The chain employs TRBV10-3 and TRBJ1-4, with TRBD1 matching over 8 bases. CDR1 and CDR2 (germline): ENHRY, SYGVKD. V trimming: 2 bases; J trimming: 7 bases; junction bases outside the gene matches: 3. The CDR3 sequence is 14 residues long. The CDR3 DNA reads TGTGCCATCAGTGAGCAGGGGGCAGGTGAAAAACTGTTTTTT. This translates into CAISEQGAGEKLFF.

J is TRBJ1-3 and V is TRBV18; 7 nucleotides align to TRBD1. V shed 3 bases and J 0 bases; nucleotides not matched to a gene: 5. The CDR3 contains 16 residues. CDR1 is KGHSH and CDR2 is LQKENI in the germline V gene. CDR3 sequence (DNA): TGTGCCAGCTCACCCGCAGGGGGGTTCTCTGGAAACACCATATATTTT. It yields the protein CASSPAGGFSGNTIYF.

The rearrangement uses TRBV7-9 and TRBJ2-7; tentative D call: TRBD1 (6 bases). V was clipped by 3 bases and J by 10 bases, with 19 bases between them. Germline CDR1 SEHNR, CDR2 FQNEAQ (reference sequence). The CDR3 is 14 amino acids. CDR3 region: CASSFLQKGEPQYF. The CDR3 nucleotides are TGTGCCAGCAGCTTCCTTCAGAAGGGGGAACCCCAGTACTTC.

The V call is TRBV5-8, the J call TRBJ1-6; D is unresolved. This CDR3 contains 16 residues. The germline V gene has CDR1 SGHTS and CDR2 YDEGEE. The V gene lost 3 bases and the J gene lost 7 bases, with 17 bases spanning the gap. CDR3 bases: TGTGCCAGCAGCTATGAAAGGACCGGACTCAATTCACCCCTCCACTTT. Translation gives CASSYERTGLNSPLHF.

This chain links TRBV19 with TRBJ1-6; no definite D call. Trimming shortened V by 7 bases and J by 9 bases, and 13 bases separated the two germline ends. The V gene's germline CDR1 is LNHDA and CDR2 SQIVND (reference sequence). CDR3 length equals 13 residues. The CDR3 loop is CASTQSVFSPLHF. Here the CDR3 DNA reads TGTGCCAGTACTCAATCAGTGTTTTCACCCCTCCACTTT.

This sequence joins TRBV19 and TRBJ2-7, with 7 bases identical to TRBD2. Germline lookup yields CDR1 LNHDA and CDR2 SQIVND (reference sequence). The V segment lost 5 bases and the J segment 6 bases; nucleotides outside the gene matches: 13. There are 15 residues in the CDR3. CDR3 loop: CASSGGLEAGSEQYF. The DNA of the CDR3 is TGTGCCAGTAGTGGAGGACTAGAAGCAGGCAGCGAGCAGTACTTC.

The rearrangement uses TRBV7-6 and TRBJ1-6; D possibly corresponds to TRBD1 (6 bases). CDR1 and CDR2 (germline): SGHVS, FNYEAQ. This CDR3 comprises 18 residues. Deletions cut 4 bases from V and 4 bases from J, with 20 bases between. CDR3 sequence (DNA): TGTGCCAGCAGCTCAGTCCCTGTAGGACAGAATTATAATTCACCCCTCCACTTT. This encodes CASSSVPVGQNYNSPLHF.

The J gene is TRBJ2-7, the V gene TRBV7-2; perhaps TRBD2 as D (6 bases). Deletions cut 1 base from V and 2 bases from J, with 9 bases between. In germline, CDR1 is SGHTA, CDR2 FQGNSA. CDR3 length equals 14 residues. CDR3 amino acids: CASSLELAPYEQYF. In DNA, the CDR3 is TGTGCCAGCAGCTTAGAACTAGCCCCCTACGAGCAGTACTTC. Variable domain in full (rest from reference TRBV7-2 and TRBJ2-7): GAGVSQSPSNKVTEKGKDVELRCDPISGHTALYWYRQSLGQGLEFLIYFQGNSAPDKSGLPSDRFSAERTGGSVSTLTIQRTQQEDSAVYLCASSLELAPYEQYFGPGTRLTVT.

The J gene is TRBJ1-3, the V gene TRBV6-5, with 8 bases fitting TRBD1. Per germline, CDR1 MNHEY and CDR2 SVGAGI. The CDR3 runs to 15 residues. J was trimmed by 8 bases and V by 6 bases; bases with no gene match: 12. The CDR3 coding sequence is TGTGCCAGCAGAGCACGGACAGGGATTTTGGACACCATATATTTT. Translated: CASRARTGILDTIYF.

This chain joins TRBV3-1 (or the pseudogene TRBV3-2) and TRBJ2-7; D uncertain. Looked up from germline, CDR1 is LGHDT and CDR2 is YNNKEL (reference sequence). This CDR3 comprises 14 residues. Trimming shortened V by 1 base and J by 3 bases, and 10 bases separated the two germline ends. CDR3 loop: CASSQGFYSYEQYF. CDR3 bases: TGTGCCAGCAGCCAAGGATTCTACAGCTACGAGCAGTACTTC.

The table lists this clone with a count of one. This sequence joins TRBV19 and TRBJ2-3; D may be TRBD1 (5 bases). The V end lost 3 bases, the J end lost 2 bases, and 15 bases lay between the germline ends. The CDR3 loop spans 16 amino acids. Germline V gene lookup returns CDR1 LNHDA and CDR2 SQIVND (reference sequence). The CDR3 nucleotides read TGTGCCAGTAGTATTGGGGCAGGACCTTACACAGATACGCAGTATTTT. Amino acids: CASSIGAGPYTDTQYF.

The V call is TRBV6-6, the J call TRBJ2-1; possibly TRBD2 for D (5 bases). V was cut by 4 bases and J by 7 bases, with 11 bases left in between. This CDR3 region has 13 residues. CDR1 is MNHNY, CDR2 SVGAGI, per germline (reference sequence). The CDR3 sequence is CASSWAERNEQFF. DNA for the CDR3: TGTGCCAGCAGTTGGGCTGAGCGGAATGAGCAGTTCTTC.

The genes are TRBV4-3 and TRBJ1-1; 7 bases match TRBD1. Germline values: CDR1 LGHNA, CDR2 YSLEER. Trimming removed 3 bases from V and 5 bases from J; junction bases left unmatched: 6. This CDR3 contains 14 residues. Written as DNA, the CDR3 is TGCGCCAGCAGCCAGCCGACAGGGCGGACTGAAGCTTTCTTT. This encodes CASSQPTGRTEAFF.

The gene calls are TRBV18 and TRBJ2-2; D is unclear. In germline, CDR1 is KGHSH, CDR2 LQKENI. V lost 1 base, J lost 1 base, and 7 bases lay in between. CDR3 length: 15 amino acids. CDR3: CASSPQSVNTGELFF. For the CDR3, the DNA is TGTGCCAGCTCACCACAGTCGGTGAACACCGGGGAGCTGTTTTTT.